The source of this TCR beta chain is a study of T cell changes during pregnancy in multiple sclerosis. Method: immunoSEQ multiplex PCR; TCRdb's copy keeps in-frame clones and lacks some. The repertoire has more than 90,000 clones, 80% to 95% of them found once; the top ten carry over 1.5%. This CDR3 contains 14 residues. V dropped 4 bases and J dropped 4 bases, with 11 bases sitting between them. CDR1 is LGHNA and CDR2 is YNFKEQ in the germline V gene. The chain recombines TRBV4-2 with TRBJ2-1, with D tentatively TRBD2 (6 bases). The specimen comprised peripheral blood, sampled in the first trimester of pregnancy. The TCR sequence derives from a female donor with multiple sclerosis, enrolled in a pregnancy study. CDR3 sequence reads: CASSPGGDYNEQFF. The CDR3 DNA is TGTGCCAGCAGCCCCGGGGGTGATTACAATGAGCAGTTCTTC.